A few counts support the clone carrying this T cell receptor beta chain. Its matching antigen is unknown. Looked up from germline, CDR1 is MNHEY and CDR2 is SVGAGI. V was trimmed by 0 bases and J by 3 bases, leaving 8 bases between them. The length of the CDR3 is 14 residues. This specimen comes from a study of CD4+ T cells in melanoma. General study findings and limits: In melanoma, neoantigen-specific CD4+ T cells reportedly differed in differentiation state. A reported correlation linked neoantigen-specific CD4+ T cells to CD8+, macrophage and B cell function.

Sequenced by immunoSEQ multiplex PCR; TCRdb stores in-frame clones only, minus some. The sample holds more than 15,000 clones, approximately 79% seen once. The sequence was obtained from a human donor with melanoma. The chain couples TRBV6-5 to TRBJ1-2; D gene uncertain. Material for sequencing was cells from a culture (not recorded whether cultured in vitro). CDR3 sequence reads: CASSYSYSDYGYTF. DNA for the CDR3: TGTGCCAGCAGTTACTCGTACTCGGACTATGGCTACACCTTC.